The 11 T cell receptor beta chains presented below share a single source sample, sequenced in a study of memory CD4+ T cells and cytomegalovirus serostatus. TCRdb keeps only in-frame clones here, not all; method: immunoSEQ multiplex PCR. This table has about 25,000 clones, 75% appearing once. Single viable CD3+CD4+CD8-CD45RO+ cells were sorted as the memory CD4+ T cells. Material for sequencing was memory CD4+ T cells from blood. These receptor sequences come from an adult in good health and CMV-seronegative.

This clone was seen more than once but under ten times. The chain employs TRBV6-5 and TRBJ1-1; D is uncertain. Germline CDR1 reads MNHEY; CDR2 reads SVGAGI. CDR3 length: 12 amino acids. Trimming removed 7 bases at V and 4 bases at J, with 10 bases between. CDR3 bases: TGTGCCAGCATCGGGGTGGGCACTGAAGCTTTCTTT. It yields the protein CASIGVGTEAFF.

This chain uses TRBV4-3 with TRBJ1-6; D remains unclear. The CDR3 length is 13 residues. Germline lookup yields CDR1 LGHNA and CDR2 YSLEER. Trimming left V 4 bases short and J 7 bases short, with 8 bases between. Written as DNA, the CDR3 is TGCGCCAGCAGCCCCCAGGCCAATTCACCCCTCCACTTT. It encodes CASSPQANSPLHF.

The chain joins TRBV7-6 to TRBJ2-3, with 12 nucleotides matching TRBD2. Unmatched junction bases numbered 4, after V lost 5 bases and J lost 1 base. Per the germline V gene, CDR1 is SGHVS and CDR2 is FNYEAQ. The CDR3 has 16 residues. The CDR3 loop is CASSHGLAGRTDTQYF. CDR3 DNA sequence: TGTGCCAGCAGCCATGGACTAGCGGGGCGCACAGATACGCAGTATTTT.

The V and J genes are TRBV7-2 and TRBJ2-4, with 7 nucleotides matching TRBD2. Trimming removed 8 bases from V and 2 bases from J; junction bases left unmatched: 9. The germline gives CDR1 SGHTA, CDR2 FQGNSA. This CDR3 region has 15 residues. Written as DNA, the CDR3 is TGTGCCAGCGGGAGGGGAACGGACACCAAAAACATTCAGTACTTC. This sequence encodes CASGRGTDTKNIQYF.

This clone was picked up one time. The chain couples TRBV9 to TRBJ1-5; D uncertain. V shed 1 base and J shed 7 bases, with 6 bases lying between them. From germline, CDR1 is SGDLS and CDR2 YYNGEE. The CDR3 sequence is 12 residues long. CDR3 in amino acids: CASSVRGQPQHF. The DNA of the CDR3 is TGTGCCAGCAGCGTACGCGGGCAGCCCCAGCATTTT.

The V call is TRBV5-6, the J call TRBJ2-2; weak D call: TRBD1 (6 bases). Trimming pared 0 bases from V and 5 bases from J, leaving 11 bases between. Germline V gene lookup returns CDR1 SGHDT and CDR2 YYEEEE. CDR3 length equals 15 residues. The CDR3 nucleotides are TGTGCCAGCAGCTTGGTGTACAGGGTAACCGGGGAGCTGTTTTTT. It yields the protein CASSLVYRVTGELFF.

The rearrangement links TRBV6-1 to TRBJ2-3; 12 positions match TRBD1. CDR1 and CDR2 (germline): MNHNS, SASEGT. With V trimmed by 6 bases and J by 3 bases, 4 bases remained unmatched. This CDR3 spans 15 amino acids. In DNA, the CDR3 is TGTGCCAGCAGGGGACAGGGGGCGATAACAGATACGCAGTATTTT. It translates to CASRGQGAITDTQYF.

This sequence joins TRBV6-5 and TRBJ2-1; the D is unclear. The CDR3 loop spans 11 amino acids. V was pared by 2 bases and J by 8 bases, with 4 bases between. Germline CDR1 reads MNHEY; CDR2 reads SVGAGI. CDR3 in amino acids: CASSYRDEQFF. CDR3 nucleotide sequence: TGTGCCAGCAGTTACCGGGATGAGCAGTTCTTC.

V and J are TRBV30 and TRBJ2-1; 9 bases are shared with TRBD2. This CDR3 spans 16 amino acids. Losses at the gene ends were 0 bases for V and 6 bases for J; bases not matched to a gene: 9. The V gene's germline CDR1 is GTSNPN and CDR2 SVGIG (reference sequence). DNA of the CDR3: TGTGCCTGGAGTGTACTCGGGCTAGCGGGGAGCAATGAGCAGTTCTTC. This encodes CAWSVLGLAGSNEQFF.

The J gene is TRBJ2-5, the V gene TRBV7-2, with D maybe TRBD2 (7 bases). The CDR3 is 17 residues long. V lost 4 bases and J 0 bases, leaving 18 bases between the germline ends. Per the germline V gene, CDR1 is SGHTA and CDR2 is FQGNSA. As DNA, the CDR3 is TGTGCCAGCAGCTGGAAAGGGGGGGGAGCGTACCAAGAGACCCAGTACTTC. Translating it yields CASSWKGGGAYQETQYF.

This chain links TRBV5-6 with TRBJ1-1; TRBD1 might be the D (6 bases). The length of the CDR3 is 11 residues. Trimming took off 4 bases at V and 8 bases at J, with 9 bases between the two ends. Germline loops: CDR1 SGHDT, CDR2 YYEEEE. CDR3 nucleotide sequence: TGTGCCAGCAGCATCGGACAGGAAGCTTTCTTT. Translating it yields CASSIGQEAFF.